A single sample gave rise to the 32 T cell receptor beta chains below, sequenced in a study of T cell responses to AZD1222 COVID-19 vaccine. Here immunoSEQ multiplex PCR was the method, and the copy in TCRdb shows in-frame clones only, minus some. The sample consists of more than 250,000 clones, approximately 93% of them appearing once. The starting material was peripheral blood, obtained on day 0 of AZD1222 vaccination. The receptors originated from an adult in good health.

The CDR3: CASSPRADYGYTF. The CDR3 DNA sequence: TGTGCCAGCAGCCCCCGGGCCGACTATGGCTACACCTTC. V gene TRBV7-2 combines with J gene TRBJ1-2; the D is unclear. V was shortened by 5 bases and J by 3 bases, with 10 bases between the two germline ends. The CDR3 is 13 amino acids. Looked up from germline, CDR1 is SGHTA and CDR2 is FQGNSA.

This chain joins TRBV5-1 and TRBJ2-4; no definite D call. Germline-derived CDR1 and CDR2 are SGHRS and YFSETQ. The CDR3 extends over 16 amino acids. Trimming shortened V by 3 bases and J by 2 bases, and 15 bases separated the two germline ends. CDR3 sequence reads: CASSSDPMGTKNIQYF. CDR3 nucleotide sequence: TGCGCCAGCAGCTCTGACCCCATGGGGACCAAAAACATTCAGTACTTC.

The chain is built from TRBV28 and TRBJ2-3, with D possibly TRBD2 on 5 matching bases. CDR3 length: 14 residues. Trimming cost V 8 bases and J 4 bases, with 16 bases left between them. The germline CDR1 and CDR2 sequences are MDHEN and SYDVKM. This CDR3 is CASCLEGWSDTQYF. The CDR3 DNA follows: TGTGCCAGCTGCTTAGAGGGTTGGTCAGATACGCAGTATTTT.

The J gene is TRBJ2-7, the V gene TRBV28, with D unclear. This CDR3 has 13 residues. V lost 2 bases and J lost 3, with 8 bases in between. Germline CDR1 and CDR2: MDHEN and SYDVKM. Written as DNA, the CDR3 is TGTGCCAGCAGTTTACAGGCGGACTACGAGCAGTACTTC. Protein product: CASSLQADYEQYF.

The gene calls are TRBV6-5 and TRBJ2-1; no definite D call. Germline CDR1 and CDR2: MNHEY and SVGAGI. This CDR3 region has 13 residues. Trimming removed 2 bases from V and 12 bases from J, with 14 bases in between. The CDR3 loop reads CASSYPPTTWQFF. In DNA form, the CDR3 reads TGTGCCAGCAGTTACCCGCCCACCACCTGGCAGTTCTTC.

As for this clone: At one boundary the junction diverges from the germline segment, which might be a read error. This CDR3 reads CSTDTQYF. Written as DNA, the CDR3 is TGTAGCACAGATACGCAGTATTTT. The rearrangement uses TRBV29-1 and TRBJ2-3; no definite D call. Germline V gives CDR1 SQVTM, CDR2 ANQGSEA. The CDR3 spans 8 residues.

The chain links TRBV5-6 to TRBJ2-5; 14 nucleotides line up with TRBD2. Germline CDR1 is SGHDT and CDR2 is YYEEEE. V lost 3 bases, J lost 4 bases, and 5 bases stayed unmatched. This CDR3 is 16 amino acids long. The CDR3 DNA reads TGTGCCAGCAGCTCGGGACTAGCGGGAGTATTAGAGACCCAGTACTTC. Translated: CASSSGLAGVLETQYF.

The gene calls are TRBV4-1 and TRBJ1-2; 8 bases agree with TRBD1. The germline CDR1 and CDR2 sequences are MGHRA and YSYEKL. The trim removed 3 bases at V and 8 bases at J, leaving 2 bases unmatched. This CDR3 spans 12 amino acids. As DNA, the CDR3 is TGCGCCAGCAGCCAGACAGGGGAAGGCTACACCTTC. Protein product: CASSQTGEGYTF.

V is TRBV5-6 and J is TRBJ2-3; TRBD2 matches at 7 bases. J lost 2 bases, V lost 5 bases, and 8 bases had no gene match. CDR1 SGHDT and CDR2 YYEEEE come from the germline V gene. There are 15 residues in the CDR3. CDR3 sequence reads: CASRPTRDYTDTQYF. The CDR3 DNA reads TGTGCCAGCAGACCTACCCGGGACTACACAGATACGCAGTATTTT.

Here the CDR3 DNA reads TGTGCCAGCAGCTTAGGTGGGGAGGAACAGCCCCAGCATTTT. Its translation is CASSLGGEEQPQHF. The chain is built from TRBV7-9 and TRBJ1-5, with no clear D. V was pared by 1 base and J by 7 bases, with 11 bases between. The CDR3 runs to 14 residues. Germline V gives CDR1 SEHNR, CDR2 FQNEAQ (reference sequence).

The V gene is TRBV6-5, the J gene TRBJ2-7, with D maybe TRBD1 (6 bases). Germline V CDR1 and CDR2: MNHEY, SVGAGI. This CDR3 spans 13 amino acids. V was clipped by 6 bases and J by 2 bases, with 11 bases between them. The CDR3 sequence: CASRTTGPYEQYF. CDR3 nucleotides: TGTGCCAGCAGGACGACAGGACCCTACGAGCAGTACTTC.

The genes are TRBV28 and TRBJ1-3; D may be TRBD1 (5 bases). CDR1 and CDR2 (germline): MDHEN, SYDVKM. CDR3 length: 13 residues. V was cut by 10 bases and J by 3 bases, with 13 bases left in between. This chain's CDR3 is CATNEGLGNTIYF. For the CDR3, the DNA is TGTGCCACTAATGAGGGGCTTGGAAACACCATATATTTT.

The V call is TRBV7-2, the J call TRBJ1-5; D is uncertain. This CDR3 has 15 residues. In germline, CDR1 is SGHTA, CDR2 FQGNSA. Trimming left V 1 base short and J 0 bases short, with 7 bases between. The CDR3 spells CASSLGAVSNQPQHF. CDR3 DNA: TGTGCCAGCAGCTTAGGGGCAGTTAGCAATCAGCCCCAGCATTTT.

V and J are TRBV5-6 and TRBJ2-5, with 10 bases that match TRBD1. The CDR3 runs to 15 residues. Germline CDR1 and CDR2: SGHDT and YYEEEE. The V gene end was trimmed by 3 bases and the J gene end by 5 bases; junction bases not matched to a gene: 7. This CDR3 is CASSSRDRGRETQYF. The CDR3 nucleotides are TGTGCCAGCAGCTCGCGGGACAGGGGTAGGGAGACCCAGTACTTC.

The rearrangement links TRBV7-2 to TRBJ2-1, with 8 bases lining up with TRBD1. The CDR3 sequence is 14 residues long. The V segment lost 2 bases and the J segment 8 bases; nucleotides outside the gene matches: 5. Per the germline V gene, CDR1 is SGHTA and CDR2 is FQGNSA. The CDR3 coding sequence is TGTGCCAGCAGCTTACCGACAGGGGTGGATGAGCAGTTCTTC. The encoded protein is CASSLPTGVDEQFF.

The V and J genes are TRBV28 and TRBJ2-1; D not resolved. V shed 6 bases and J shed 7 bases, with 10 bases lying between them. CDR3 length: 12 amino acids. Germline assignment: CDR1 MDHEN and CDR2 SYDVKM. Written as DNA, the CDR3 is TGTGCCAGCAGCTACCCTAGGAATGAGCAGTTCTTC. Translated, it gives CASSYPRNEQFF.

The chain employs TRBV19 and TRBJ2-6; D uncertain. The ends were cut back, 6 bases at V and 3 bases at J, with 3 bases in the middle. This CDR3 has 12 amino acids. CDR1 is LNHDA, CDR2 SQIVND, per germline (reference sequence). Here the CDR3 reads CASRDGANVLTF. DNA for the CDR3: TGTGCCAGTAGGGATGGGGCCAACGTCCTGACTTTC.

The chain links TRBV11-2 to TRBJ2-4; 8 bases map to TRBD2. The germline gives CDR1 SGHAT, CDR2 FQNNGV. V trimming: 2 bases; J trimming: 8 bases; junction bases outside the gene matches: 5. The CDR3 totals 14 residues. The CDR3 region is CASSLMLGGDIQYF. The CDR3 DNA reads TGTGCCAGCAGCTTAATGCTCGGGGGGGACATTCAGTACTTC.

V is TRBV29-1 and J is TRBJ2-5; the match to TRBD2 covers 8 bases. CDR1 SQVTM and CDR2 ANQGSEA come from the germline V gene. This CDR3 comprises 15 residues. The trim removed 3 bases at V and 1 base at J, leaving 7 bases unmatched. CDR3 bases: TGCAGCGTTGATATTAGCGGGGACCTCCAAGAGACCCAGTACTTC. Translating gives CSVDISGDLQETQYF. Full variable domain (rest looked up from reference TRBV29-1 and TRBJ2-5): SAVISQKPSRDICQRGTSLTIQCQVDSQVTMMFWYRQQPGQSLTLIATANQGSEATYESGFVIDKFPISRPNLTFSTLTVSNMSPEDSSIYLCSVDISGDLQETQYFGPGTRLLVL.

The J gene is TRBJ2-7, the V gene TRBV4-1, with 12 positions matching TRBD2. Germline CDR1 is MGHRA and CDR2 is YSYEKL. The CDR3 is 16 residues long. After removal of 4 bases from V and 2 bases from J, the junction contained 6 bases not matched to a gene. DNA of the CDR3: TGCGCCAGCAGCCCGGGACTAGCGGGCCCCACCTACGAGCAGTACTTC. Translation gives CASSPGLAGPTYEQYF.

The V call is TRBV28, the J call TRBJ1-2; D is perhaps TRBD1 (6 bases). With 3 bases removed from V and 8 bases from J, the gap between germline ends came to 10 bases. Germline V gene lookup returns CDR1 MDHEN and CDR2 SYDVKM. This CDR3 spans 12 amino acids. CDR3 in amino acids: CASSLRGKGYTF. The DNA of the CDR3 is TGTGCCAGCAGTTTGAGGGGGAAAGGCTACACCTTC.

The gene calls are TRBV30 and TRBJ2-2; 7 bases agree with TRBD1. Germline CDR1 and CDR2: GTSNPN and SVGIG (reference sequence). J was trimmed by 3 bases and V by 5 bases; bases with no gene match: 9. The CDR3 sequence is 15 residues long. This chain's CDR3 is CAWVQVQGYTGELFF. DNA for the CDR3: TGTGCCTGGGTTCAGGTACAGGGGTACACCGGGGAGCTGTTTTTT. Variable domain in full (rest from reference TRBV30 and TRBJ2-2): SQTIHQWPATLVQPVGSPLSLECTVEGTSNPNLYWYRQAAGRGLQLLFYSVGIGQISSEVPQNLSASRPQDRQFILSSKKLLLSDSGFYLCAWVQVQGYTGELFFGEGSRLTVL.

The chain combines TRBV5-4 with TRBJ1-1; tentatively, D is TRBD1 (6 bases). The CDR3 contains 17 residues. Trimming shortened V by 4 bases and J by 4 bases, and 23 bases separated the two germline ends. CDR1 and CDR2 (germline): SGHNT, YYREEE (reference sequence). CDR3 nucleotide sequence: TGTGCCAGCAGCCCCCGTCCGGGGGGAGAAGGGGGCACTGAAGCTTTCTTT. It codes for CASSPRPGGEGGTEAFF. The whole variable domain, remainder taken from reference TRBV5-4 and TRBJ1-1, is ETGVTQSPTHLIKTRGQQVTLRCSSQSGHNTVSWYQQALGQGPQFIFQYYREEENGRGNFPPRFSGLQFPNYSSELNVNALELDDSALYLCASSPRPGGEGGTEAFFGQGTRLTVV.

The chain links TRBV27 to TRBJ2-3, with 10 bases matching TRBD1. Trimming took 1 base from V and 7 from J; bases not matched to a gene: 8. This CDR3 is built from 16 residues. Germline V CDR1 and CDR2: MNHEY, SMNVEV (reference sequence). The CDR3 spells CASSLFGTGVKYTQYF. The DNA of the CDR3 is TGTGCCAGCAGTTTATTCGGGACAGGGGTCAAATATACGCAGTATTTT.

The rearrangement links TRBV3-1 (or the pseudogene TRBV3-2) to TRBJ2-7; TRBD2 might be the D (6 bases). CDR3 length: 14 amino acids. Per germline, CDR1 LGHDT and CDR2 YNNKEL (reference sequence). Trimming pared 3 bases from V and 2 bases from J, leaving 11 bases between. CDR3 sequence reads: CASSQGGATYEQYF. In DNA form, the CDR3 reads TGTGCCAGCAGCCAGGGGGGTGCAACCTACGAGCAGTACTTC.

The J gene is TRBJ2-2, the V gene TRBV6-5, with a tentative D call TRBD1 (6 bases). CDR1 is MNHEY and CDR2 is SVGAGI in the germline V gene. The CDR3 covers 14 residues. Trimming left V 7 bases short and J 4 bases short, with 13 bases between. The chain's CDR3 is CASNKGQLTGELFF. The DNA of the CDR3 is TGTGCCAGCAATAAGGGACAACTCACCGGGGAGCTGTTTTTT.

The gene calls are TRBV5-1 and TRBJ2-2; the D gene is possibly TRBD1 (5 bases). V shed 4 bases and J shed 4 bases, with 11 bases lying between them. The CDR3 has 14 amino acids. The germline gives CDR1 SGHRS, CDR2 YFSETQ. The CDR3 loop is CASSDKQVTGELFF. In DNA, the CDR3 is TGCGCCAGCAGCGACAAACAGGTCACCGGGGAGCTGTTTTTT.

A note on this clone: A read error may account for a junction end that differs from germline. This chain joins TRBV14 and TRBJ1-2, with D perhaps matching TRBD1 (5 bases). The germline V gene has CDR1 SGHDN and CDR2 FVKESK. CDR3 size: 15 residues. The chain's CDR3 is CGTVMGPVRFYGYTF. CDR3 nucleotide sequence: TGCGGTACAGTAATGGGGCCAGTTAGGTTCTATGGCTACACCTTC.

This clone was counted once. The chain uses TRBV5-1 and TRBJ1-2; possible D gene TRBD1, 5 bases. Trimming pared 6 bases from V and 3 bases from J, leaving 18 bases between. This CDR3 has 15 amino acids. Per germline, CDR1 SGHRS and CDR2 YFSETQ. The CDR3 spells CASTPAGVGDYGYTF. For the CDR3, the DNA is TGCGCCAGCACCCCGGCGGGGGTAGGGGACTATGGCTACACCTTC.

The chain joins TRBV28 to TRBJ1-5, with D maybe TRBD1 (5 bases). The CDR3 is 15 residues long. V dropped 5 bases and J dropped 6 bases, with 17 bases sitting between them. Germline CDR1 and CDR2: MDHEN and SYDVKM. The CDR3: CASSPNWGGTQPQHF. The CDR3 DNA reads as TGTGCCAGCAGTCCTAATTGGGGGGGGACTCAGCCCCAGCATTTT.

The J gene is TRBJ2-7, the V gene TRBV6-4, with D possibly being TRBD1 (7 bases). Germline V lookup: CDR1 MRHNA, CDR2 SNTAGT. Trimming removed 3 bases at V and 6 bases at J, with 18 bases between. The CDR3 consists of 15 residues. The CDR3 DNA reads TGTGCCAGCAGTGAGGAAGCAGGGGGACTCGGCGAGCAGTACTTC. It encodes CASSEEAGGLGEQYF.

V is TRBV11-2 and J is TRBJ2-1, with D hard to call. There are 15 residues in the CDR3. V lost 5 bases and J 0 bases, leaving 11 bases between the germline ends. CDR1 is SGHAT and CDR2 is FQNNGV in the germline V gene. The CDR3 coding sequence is TGTGCCAGCAGCCTCGGACGGAGCTCCTACAATGAGCAGTTCTTC. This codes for CASSLGRSSYNEQFF.